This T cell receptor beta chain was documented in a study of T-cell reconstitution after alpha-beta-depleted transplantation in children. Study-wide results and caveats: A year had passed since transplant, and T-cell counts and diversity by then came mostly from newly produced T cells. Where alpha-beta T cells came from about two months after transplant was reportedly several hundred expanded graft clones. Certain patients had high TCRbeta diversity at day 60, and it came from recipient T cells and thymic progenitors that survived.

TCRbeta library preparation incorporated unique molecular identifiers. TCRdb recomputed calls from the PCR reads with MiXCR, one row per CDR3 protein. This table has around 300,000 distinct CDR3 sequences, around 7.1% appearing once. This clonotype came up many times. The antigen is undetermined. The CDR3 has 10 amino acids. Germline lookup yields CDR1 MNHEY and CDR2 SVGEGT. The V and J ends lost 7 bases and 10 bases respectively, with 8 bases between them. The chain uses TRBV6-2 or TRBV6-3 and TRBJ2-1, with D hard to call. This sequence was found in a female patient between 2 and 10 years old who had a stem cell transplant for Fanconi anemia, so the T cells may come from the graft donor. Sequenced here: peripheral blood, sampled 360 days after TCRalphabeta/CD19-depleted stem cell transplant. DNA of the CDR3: TGTGCCAGCAAGGGCGGCGAGCAGTTCTTC. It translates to CASKGGEQFF.